This T cell receptor beta chain originates from a study of beta chain features in type 1 diabetes. CDR1 is SGHDN and CDR2 is FVKESK in the germline V gene. Trimming left V 2 bases short and J 1 base short, with 14 bases between. The CDR3 extends over 16 amino acids. Isolated RNA was reverse transcribed in full, so expressed TCRB transcripts were sequenced. TCRdb's copy holds only in-frame clones and misses some; the assay was immunoSEQ multiplex PCR. The table lists hundreds of thousands of clones, about 16% of them singletons. This clonotype originated in a man younger than 35 in good health. The rearrangement joins TRBV14 to TRBJ1-2; D not resolved. The specimen sequenced was naive CD4+ T cells from blood. CDR3 in DNA: TGTGCCAGCAGCCAAATCGACATAAACCTTAACTATGGCTACACCTTC. The encoded protein is CASSQIDINLNYGYTF. Complete variable domain (other parts from reference TRBV14 and TRBJ1-2): EAGVTQFPSHSVIEKGQTVTLRCDPISGHDNLYWYRRVMGKEIKFLLHFVKESKQDESGMPNNRFLAERTGGTYSTLKVQPAELEDSGVYFCASSQIDINLNYGYTFGSGTRLTVV.